The 32 T cell receptor beta chains below were found in one sample sequenced in a study of a mutant IDH1 vaccine in newly diagnosed glioma. Described time point: week 5, during vaccination. With topical imiquimod, each dose of the vaccine consisted of 300 ug of mutant IDH1 20-mer peptide. No antigen has been identified for these receptors. The assay was immunoSEQ multiplex PCR, and TCRdb's table has in-frame clones only and misses some. The table shows tens of thousands of clones, with roughly 76% occurring only once. The starting material was PBMCs, obtained from a glioma patient whose treatment included an IDH1 peptide vaccine. The receptor set was obtained from a man in his forties or fifties with glioma.

CDR3: CASSFPSVGSSGNTIYF. The DNA for the CDR3 is TGTGCCAGCAGCTTTCCGTCAGTGGGGTCCTCTGGAAACACCATATATTTT. The rearrangement links TRBV7-9 to TRBJ1-3; D gene uncertain. Germline V gene lookup returns CDR1 SEHNR and CDR2 FQNEAQ (reference sequence). The CDR3 is made up of 17 amino acids. V was trimmed by 3 bases and J by 0 bases, leaving 15 bases between them.

The chain uses TRBV5-4 and TRBJ1-1; D uncertain. V was shortened by 7 bases and J by 0 bases, with 16 bases between the two germline ends. The CDR3 is 15 residues long. The germline V gene has CDR1 SGHNT and CDR2 YYREEE (reference sequence). The CDR3 region is CASAAGANMNTEAFF. CDR3 in DNA: TGTGCCAGCGCCGCGGGAGCTAACATGAACACTGAAGCTTTCTTT.

This clone showed up just once. The chain uses TRBV6-9 and TRBJ2-2; D might be TRBD1 (5 bases). The V gene's germline CDR1 is MNHGY and CDR2 SVAAGI. The ends were cut back, 4 bases at V and 3 bases at J, with 12 bases in the middle. The CDR3 spans 15 residues. The CDR3 loop is CASSSGAPDTGELFF. The DNA for the CDR3 is TGTGCCAGCAGTTCTGGGGCGCCGGACACCGGGGAGCTGTTTTTT.

This rearrangement joins TRBV4-3 to TRBJ1-3; D is unresolved. V lost 0 bases, J lost 0 bases, and 12 bases lay in between. This CDR3 comprises 17 residues. The germline gives CDR1 LGHNA, CDR2 YSLEER. CDR3 sequence (DNA): TGCGCCAGCAGCCAAGATCTCGAGGGTCACTCTGGAAACACCATATATTTT. Translation: CASSQDLEGHSGNTIYF.

The J gene is TRBJ1-1, the V gene TRBV14; no clear D. Germline V CDR1 and CDR2: SGHDN, FVKESK. This CDR3 has 16 residues. Trimming left V 4 bases short and J 0 bases short, with 15 bases between. For the CDR3, the DNA is TGTGCCAGCAGCCTAAAGCTCCCCCTAATGAACACTGAAGCTTTCTTT. Its protein is CASSLKLPLMNTEAFF.

V is TRBV10-3 and J is TRBJ2-7; 8 bases match TRBD1. The CDR3 spans 14 residues. Trimming cost V 6 bases and J 2 bases; bases outside gene matches: 6. Germline values: CDR1 ENHRY, CDR2 SYGVKD. The DNA for the CDR3 is TGTGCCATCAGGATGACAGGGGAGACCTACGAGCAGTACTTC. Translating gives CAIRMTGETYEQYF.

The V call is TRBV7-2, the J call TRBJ2-1, with 7 positions matching TRBD1. The CDR3 is 13 amino acids. CDR1 is SGHTA, CDR2 FQGNSA, per germline. V trimming: 5 bases; J trimming: 5 bases; junction bases outside the gene matches: 3. The CDR3 protein is CASSMGQNNEQFF. As DNA, the CDR3 is TGTGCCAGCAGCATGGGACAGAACAATGAGCAGTTCTTC.

The chain uses TRBV27 and TRBJ2-2, with D unresolved. The V end was cut by 6 bases, the J end by 0 bases, with 11 bases between. This CDR3 contains 15 residues. The germline CDR1 and CDR2 sequences are MNHEY and SMNVEV (reference sequence). The CDR3 DNA reads as TGTGCCAGCAGGTTGTTGGGAACGAACACCGGGGAGCTGTTTTTT. This translates into CASRLLGTNTGELFF.

The rearrangement links TRBV5-1 to TRBJ2-1; 11 nucleotides agree with TRBD2. The V and J ends lost 0 bases and 4 bases, in that order; junction bases with no gene match: 15. The CDR3 loop spans 20 amino acids. Germline CDR1 reads SGHRS; CDR2 reads YFSETQ. The CDR3 protein is CASSLGTFFTGTSGYNEQFF. The CDR3 DNA reads as TGCGCCAGCAGCTTGGGGACCTTTTTTACCGGGACTAGCGGATACAATGAGCAGTTCTTC.

The table lists this clone with a count of one. The J gene is TRBJ2-1, the V gene TRBV5-1, with 10 bases matching TRBD2. Germline V lookup: CDR1 SGHRS, CDR2 YFSETQ. CDR3 length equals 19 residues. J was trimmed by 10 bases and V by 1 base; bases with no gene match: 20. The CDR3 sequence is CASSLWGPWGLAPPKEQFF. The CDR3 DNA is TGCGCCAGCAGCTTGTGGGGCCCTTGGGGACTAGCGCCCCCCAAGGAGCAGTTCTTC.

J is TRBJ1-1 and V is TRBV4-1; D remains ambiguous. The V and J ends lost 1 base and 1 base respectively, with 10 bases between them. Per germline, CDR1 MGHRA and CDR2 YSYEKL. The CDR3 is 15 residues long. This chain's CDR3 is CASSQGVTANTEAFF. The CDR3 bases are TGCGCCAGCAGCCAAGGGGTGACGGCGAACACTGAAGCTTTCTTT.

V and J are TRBV5-1 and TRBJ2-2; possible D gene TRBD2, 7 bases. Germline V gives CDR1 SGHRS, CDR2 YFSETQ. The CDR3 length is 15 residues. Between the trimmed V and J ends, which lost 0 bases and 2 bases, there was a span of 8 bases. The CDR3 here is CASSLAGGNTGELFF. The CDR3 DNA follows: TGCGCCAGCAGCTTGGCGGGGGGCAACACCGGGGAGCTGTTTTTT.

The J gene is TRBJ1-3, the V gene TRBV5-6; tentatively, D is TRBD1 (5 bases). This CDR3 has 15 residues. The germline CDR1 and CDR2 sequences are SGHDT and YYEEEE. Trimming cost V 3 bases and J 1 base, with 11 bases left between them. CDR3 sequence (DNA): TGTGCCAGCAGCTCGGGACGGAATTCTGGAAACACCATATATTTT. This gives the protein CASSSGRNSGNTIYF.

The J gene is TRBJ1-1, the V gene TRBV15; perhaps TRBD1 as D (6 bases). Germline CDR1 LNHNV, CDR2 YYDKDF (reference sequence). This CDR3 has 16 amino acids. V lost 1 base, J lost 0 bases, and 12 bases lay in between. CDR3 sequence (DNA): TGTGCCACCAGCAGAGTAGGGGGGGTTTTGAACACTGAAGCTTTCTTT. It codes for CATSRVGGVLNTEAFF. Full variable domain (outside the CDR3, taken from reference TRBV15 and TRBJ1-1): DAMVIQNPRYQVTQFGKPVTLSCSQTLNHNVMYWYQQKSSQAPKLLFHYYDKDFNNEADTPDNFQSRRPNTSFCFLDIRSPGLGDTAMYLCATSRVGGVLNTEAFFGQGTRLTVV.

This rearrangement joins TRBV5-4 to TRBJ2-7; D unresolved. V lost 0 bases and J 3 bases, leaving 10 bases between the germline ends. Germline CDR1 and CDR2: SGHNT and YYREEE (reference sequence). The CDR3 consists of 14 residues. The CDR3 region has the DNA TGTGCCAGCAGCTTGGATGGGGTTCACTACGAGCAGTACTTC. Protein product: CASSLDGVHYEQYF.

The rearrangement uses TRBV10-3 and TRBJ2-3; D remains ambiguous. This CDR3 region has 13 residues. Trimming left V 6 bases short and J 8 bases short, with 15 bases between. CDR1 and CDR2 from the germline V gene are ENHRY and SYGVKD. This chain's CDR3 is CAISGGSVVTQYF. CDR3 nucleotide sequence: TGTGCCATCAGCGGCGGATCCGTGGTTACGCAGTATTTT.

The chain couples TRBV4-1 to TRBJ1-6; 10 bases map to TRBD1. Trimming at V came to 3 bases and at J to 8 bases, leaving 4 bases not matched to a gene. This CDR3 is 15 amino acids long. Germline V gene lookup returns CDR1 MGHRA and CDR2 YSYEKL. Here the CDR3 DNA reads TGCGCCAGCAGCCATGACGGACAGGGGGATTCACCCCTCCACTTT. Its translation is CASSHDGQGDSPLHF.

This rearrangement joins TRBV11-3 to TRBJ2-1, with unresolved D. V lost 4 bases to trimming and J lost 7 bases, with 8 bases between them. The CDR3 runs to 12 residues. Germline CDR1 reads SGHNT; CDR2 reads YENEEA. The CDR3 DNA is TGTGCCAGCAGCTCGGTTTCAAATGAGCAGTTCTTC. It is translated as CASSSVSNEQFF.

The chain recombines TRBV19 with TRBJ2-2; D remains unclear. The germline V gene encodes CDR1 LNHDA and CDR2 SQIVND (reference sequence). V lost 1 base and J 5 bases, leaving 2 bases between the germline ends. The CDR3 is 12 residues long. The CDR3 protein is CASSIGTGELFF. As DNA, the CDR3 is TGTGCCAGTAGTATAGGGACCGGGGAGCTGTTTTTT. Supplemented by reference TRBV19 and TRBJ2-2, the full variable domain reads DGGITQSPKYLFRKEGQNVTLSCEQNLNHDAMYWYRQDPGQGLRLIYYSQIVNDFQKGDIAEGYSVSREKKESFPLTVTSAQKNPTAFYLCASSIGTGELFFGEGSRLTVL.

The V and J genes are TRBV19 and TRBJ2-5; D is perhaps TRBD2 (7 bases). The germline V and J ends were trimmed by 4 bases and 5 bases, with 17 bases remaining between them. The CDR3 sequence is 15 residues long. Looked up from germline, CDR1 is LNHDA and CDR2 is SQIVND (reference sequence). CDR3 sequence: CASSTLGGEFETQYF. DNA for the CDR3: TGTGCCAGTAGTACCCTAGGGGGGGAGTTCGAGACCCAGTACTTC.

This chain connects TRBV7-2 to TRBJ2-5, with TRBD2 matching 13 bases. Losses at the gene ends were 7 bases for V and 4 bases for J; bases not matched to a gene: 6. The CDR3 spans 15 residues. CDR1 SGHTA and CDR2 FQGNSA come from the germline V gene. The CDR3 nucleotides are TGTGCCAGCAAAACTAGCGGGGGGGCAACAGAGACCCAGTACTTC. As protein: CASKTSGGATETQYF. Full variable domain (rest looked up from reference TRBV7-2 and TRBJ2-5): GAGVSQSPSNKVTEKGKDVELRCDPISGHTALYWYRQSLGQGLEFLIYFQGNSAPDKSGLPSDRFSAERTGGSVSTLTIQRTQQEDSAVYLCASKTSGGATETQYFGPGTRLLVL.

This clone was observed a few times. The chain joins TRBV5-1 to TRBJ1-1; D is unclear. V was trimmed by 2 bases and J by 6 bases, leaving 5 bases between them. Germline loops: CDR1 SGHRS, CDR2 YFSETQ. The CDR3 runs to 11 residues. CDR3 DNA: TGCGCCAGCAGCTTAGGCCCTGAAGCTTTCTTT. Protein: CASSLGPEAFF.

This clone has a handful of counts. The rearrangement joins TRBV5-6 to TRBJ1-1; no reliable D call. Germline V gene data show CDR1 as SGHDT and CDR2 as YYEEEE. The germline V and J ends were trimmed by 0 bases and 4 bases, with 13 bases remaining between them. This CDR3 is 15 amino acids long. CDR3 in amino acids: CASSLEVVRATEAFF. The CDR3 bases are TGTGCCAGCAGCTTGGAAGTGGTAAGGGCCACTGAAGCTTTCTTT.

V usage is TRBV5-6 and J usage is TRBJ2-2; D gene uncertain. This CDR3 has 12 amino acids. The germline V gene encodes CDR1 SGHDT and CDR2 YYEEEE. V was pared by 1 base and J by 6 bases, with 4 bases between. The CDR3 is CASSLSAGELFF. The CDR3 nucleotides are TGTGCCAGCAGCTTGTCGGCCGGGGAGCTGTTTTTT.

J is TRBJ2-5 and V is TRBV2; possibly TRBD1 or TRBD2 for D (6 bases each). Germline V gene sequence: CDR1 SNHLY, CDR2 FYNNEI. V lost 8 bases to trimming and J lost 3 bases, with 16 bases between them. CDR3 length equals 14 residues. CDR3 nucleotide sequence: TGTGCCAGCCTCCTAGGGGGGCAGAAAGAGACCCAGTACTTC. Its translation is CASLLGGQKETQYF. Using reference TRBV2 and TRBJ2-5 for the parts outside the CDR3, the full variable domain is EPEVTQTPSHQVTQMGQEVILRCVPISNHLYFYWYRQILGQKVEFLVSFYNNEISEKSEIFDDQFSVERPDGSNFTLKIRSTKLEDSAMYFCASLLGGQKETQYFGPGTRLLVL.

The chain recombines TRBV21-1 with TRBJ2-5; the table's TRBD1 call for D was not verified on the DNA. TRBV21-1 is labeled a pseudogene. This CDR3 is 14 amino acids long. CDR3 in DNA: TGTGCCAGCAGCAAAGAAGGACAGGGTGAGACCCAGTACTTC. Translation: CASSKEGQGETQYF.

The rearrangement joins TRBV7-9 to TRBJ2-5; weak D call: TRBD2 (5 bases). Germline CDR1 is SEHNR and CDR2 is FQNEAQ (reference sequence). Trimming stripped 0 bases from V and 2 bases from J, with 16 bases between. The CDR3 extends over 17 amino acids. CDR3 coding DNA: TGTGCCAGCAGCTTAGCGCTAATCTCCGGGGTACAAGAGACCCAGTACTTC. Translating gives CASSLALISGVQETQYF.

The chain combines TRBV6-1 with TRBJ2-7; TRBD1 matches at 9 bases. The V gene's germline CDR1 is MNHNS and CDR2 SASEGT. V lost 5 bases to trimming and J lost 2 bases; unmatched junction nucleotides: 1. CDR3 length: 13 residues. CDR3 bases: TGTGCCAGCAGTTGGGACAGGGCCTACGAGCAGTACTTC. It translates to CASSWDRAYEQYF.

The chain employs TRBV28 and TRBJ2-5; D may be TRBD1 (6 bases). The last part of the DNA fits TRBJ2-7 better; the J call may be wrong. The CDR3 loop spans 13 amino acids. Looked up from germline, CDR1 is MDHEN and CDR2 is SYDVKM. In DNA form, the CDR3 reads TGTGCCAGCATGGACAGCGTGAAGTACGAGCAGTACTTC. Translating it yields CASMDSVKYEQYF.

The chain couples TRBV2 to TRBJ2-7; D is unclear. The CDR3 is made up of 16 amino acids. Germline CDR1 and CDR2: SNHLY and FYNNEI. V gave up 6 bases and J gave up 2 bases, with 20 bases separating them. The CDR3 is CASRRLPAHQPYEQYF. For the CDR3, the DNA is TGTGCCAGCAGGAGACTCCCGGCACATCAACCCTACGAGCAGTACTTC. Full variable domain (remainder filled in from reference TRBV2 and TRBJ2-7): EPEVTQTPSHQVTQMGQEVILRCVPISNHLYFYWYRQILGQKVEFLVSFYNNEISEKSEIFDDQFSVERPDGSNFTLKIRSTKLEDSAMYFCASRRLPAHQPYEQYFGPGTRLTVT.

V is TRBV27 and J is TRBJ2-5, with TRBD1 matching over 8 bases. The germline gives CDR1 MNHEY, CDR2 SMNVEV (reference sequence). After removal of 6 bases from V and 1 base from J, the junction contained 4 bases not matched to a gene. This CDR3 is 14 amino acids long. CDR3 sequence: CASRTGQVQETQYF. In nucleotides, the CDR3 is TGTGCCAGCAGAACGGGACAGGTCCAAGAGACCCAGTACTTC.

This clone occurred once. The chain employs TRBV5-1 and TRBJ2-7, with 7 bases that match TRBD1. Trimming removed 0 bases from V and 6 bases from J; junction bases left unmatched: 9. This CDR3 is built from 15 residues. The germline V gene encodes CDR1 SGHRS and CDR2 YFSETQ. The DNA of the CDR3 is TGCGCCAGCAGCTTGGGAGGGGGCGCAACGGCCGAGCAGTACTTC. It translates to CASSLGGGATAEQYF. The variable domain in full, with the rest retrieved from reference TRBV5-1 and TRBJ2-7, is KAGVTQTPRYLIKTRGQQVTLSCSPISGHRSVSWYQQTPGQGLQFLFEYFSETQRNKGNFPGRFSGRQFSNSRSEMNVSTLELGDSALYLCASSLGGGATAEQYFGPGTRLTVT.